The 17 T cell receptor beta chains below were found in one sample sequenced in a study of blood T cell repertoires in COVID-19. Assay used: immunoSEQ multiplex PCR; TCRdb lists only in-frame clones, some missing. The sample holds 250,000 or so clones; 91% are singletons and the top ten take roughly 2.9%. Sequencing was carried out using PBMCs or T cells enriched from blood (not recorded which). These receptors were taken from a man aged 40-49 years who had been exposed to COVID-19.

V is TRBV5-1 and J is TRBJ2-1; 9 bases match TRBD1. The CDR3 has 15 residues. Germline CDR1 SGHRS, CDR2 YFSETQ. V was clipped by 3 bases and J by 2 bases; unmatched bases: 3. The CDR3 region is CASSSTGGTYNEQFF. The CDR3 region has the DNA TGCGCCAGCAGCTCGACAGGGGGAACCTACAATGAGCAGTTCTTC.

The chain employs TRBV9 and TRBJ1-1; a possible D gene is TRBD1 (5 bases). V was shortened by 0 bases and J by 7 bases, with 13 bases between the two germline ends. This CDR3 comprises 14 residues. Germline V CDR1 and CDR2: SGDLS, YYNGEE. CDR3 in DNA: TGTGCCAGCAGCGTAGGATCAGGGCGGGATGAAGCTTTCTTT. It encodes CASSVGSGRDEAFF.

The chain has TRBV7-9 and TRBJ2-3; maybe TRBD1 (5 bases). CDR3 size: 14 residues. Germline assignment: CDR1 SEHNR and CDR2 FQNEAQ (reference sequence). The V end was cut by 5 bases, the J end by 1 base, with 10 bases between. The CDR3 reads CASSGAWGTDTQYF. The CDR3 DNA follows: TGTGCCAGCAGCGGGGCGTGGGGCACAGATACGCAGTATTTT.

This clone was found a few times. The chain recombines TRBV5-3 with TRBJ2-5; D possibly corresponds to TRBD1 (6 bases). TRBV5-3 falls under the ORF class, with uncertain function. The CDR3 length is 14 residues. V shed 3 bases and J shed 0 bases, with 9 bases lying between them. CDR3 residues: CARSYGQYQETQYF. DNA for the CDR3: TGTGCCAGAAGCTACGGACAGTACCAAGAGACCCAGTACTTC.

The V call is TRBV15, the J call TRBJ1-1; weak D call: TRBD1 (6 bases). Germline values: CDR1 LNHNV, CDR2 YYDKDF (reference sequence). V was trimmed by 5 bases and J by 5 bases, leaving 12 bases between them. The CDR3 contains 13 residues. The CDR3 spells CATSFDQGTEAFF. The CDR3 DNA follows: TGTGCCACCAGCTTTGATCAGGGGACTGAAGCTTTCTTT. Drawing the rest from reference TRBV15 and TRBJ1-1, the complete variable domain is DAMVIQNPRYQVTQFGKPVTLSCSQTLNHNVMYWYQQKSSQAPKLLFHYYDKDFNNEADTPDNFQSRRPNTSFCFLDIRSPGLGDTAMYLCATSFDQGTEAFFGQGTRLTVV.

Points on this clone: At one end the junction does not follow the germline gene, possibly because of a read error. This chain joins TRBV7-7 and TRBJ1-1; 7 bases are shared with TRBD1. CDR1 and CDR2 from the germline V gene are SSHAT and FNYEAQ (reference sequence). The CDR3 covers 16 residues. The DNA of the CDR3 is TGTGCTAGCAGCTTAGCGTGGAGGGGGCGTGTCACTGAAGCTTTCTTT. It encodes CASSLAWRGRVTEAFF.

The V gene is TRBV28, the J gene TRBJ1-6, with D perhaps matching TRBD1 (6 bases). The CDR3 runs 17 residues. CDR1 and CDR2 (germline): MDHEN, SYDVKM. V dropped 6 bases and J dropped 4 bases, with 19 bases sitting between them. CDR3 bases: TGTGCCAGCAGCCGGAGGGGGGGGCAGCCATATAATTCACCCCTCCACTTT. It specifies CASSRRGGQPYNSPLHF.

V gene TRBV28 combines with J gene TRBJ1-2, with D possibly being TRBD1 (5 bases). V shed 3 bases and J shed 4 bases, with 12 bases lying between them. CDR3 length: 14 amino acids. Germline-derived CDR1 and CDR2 are MDHEN and SYDVKM. The CDR3 bases are TGTGCCAGCAGTTTTGCTCCGGGGGGCTATGGCTACACCTTC. It translates to CASSFAPGGYGYTF.

This clone was observed a handful of times. V usage is TRBV28 and J usage is TRBJ1-2, with 12 positions matching TRBD1. V was pared by 8 bases and J by 2 bases, with 9 bases of the junction left unmatched. Germline CDR1 and CDR2: MDHEN and SYDVKM. The CDR3 sequence is 16 residues long. The CDR3 protein is CASGSGTGGPNYGYTF. In DNA form, the CDR3 reads TGTGCCAGCGGCTCCGGGACAGGGGGCCCAAACTATGGCTACACCTTC.

V and J are TRBV10-3 and TRBJ1-2, with D perhaps matching TRBD1 (6 bases). CDR1 is ENHRY, CDR2 SYGVKD, per germline. Trimming shortened V by 10 bases and J by 0 bases, and 30 bases separated the two germline ends. The CDR3 has 19 amino acids. The CDR3 protein is CATAGAGDGTKGSNYGYTF. The CDR3 coding sequence is TGTGCCACCGCGGGGGCAGGGGACGGAACAAAGGGTTCTAACTATGGCTACACCTTC.

This sequence joins TRBV5-1 and TRBJ2-2; D gene unclear. The CDR3 consists of 14 residues. Germline V gene lookup returns CDR1 SGHRS and CDR2 YFSETQ. V gave up 4 bases and J gave up 1 base, with 8 bases separating them. CDR3 bases: TGCGCCAGCAGCCTACAGATGAACACCGGGGAGCTGTTTTTT. Translating gives CASSLQMNTGELFF.

The chain employs TRBV5-1 and TRBJ1-6; 7 bases match TRBD1. The CDR3 is made up of 15 amino acids. With V trimmed by 0 bases and J by 7 bases, 4 bases remained unmatched. Germline V gene sequence: CDR1 SGHRS, CDR2 YFSETQ. The CDR3: CASSLEGASNSPLHF. CDR3 coding DNA: TGCGCCAGCAGCTTGGAGGGGGCGTCCAATTCACCCCTCCACTTT.

This chain connects TRBV5-6 to TRBJ2-6; a possible D gene is TRBD1 (5 bases). Trimming removed 0 bases from V and 2 bases from J, with 12 bases in between. The CDR3 runs to 17 residues. The germline V gene encodes CDR1 SGHDT and CDR2 YYEEEE. CDR3 in DNA: TGTGCCAGCAGCTTGGCGTGGGGCTCGACTGGGGCCAACGTCCTGACTTTC. Protein: CASSLAWGSTGANVLTF.

This chain joins TRBV27 and TRBJ2-7; no firm D call. Looked up from germline, CDR1 is MNHEY and CDR2 is SMNVEV (reference sequence). V lost 4 bases, J lost 2 bases, and 6 bases lay in between. The CDR3 contains 12 residues. This CDR3 reads CASSSSPYEQYF. CDR3 DNA: TGTGCCAGCAGTTCTTCTCCCTACGAGCAGTACTTC.

As DNA, the CDR3 is TGTGCCAGCAGCTCTACATACGGGAGTTTAAACAATGAGCAGTTCTTC. It codes for CASSSTYGSLNNEQFF. The rearrangement uses TRBV11-3 and TRBJ2-1; tentatively, D is TRBD2 (6 bases). Trimming removed 4 bases at V and 5 bases at J, with 18 bases between. Germline values: CDR1 SGHNT, CDR2 YENEEA. CDR3 size: 16 residues.

The chain employs TRBV3-1 (or the pseudogene TRBV3-2) and TRBJ1-3, with no clear D. The V gene's germline CDR1 is LGHDT and CDR2 YNNKEL (reference sequence). The V gene lost 6 bases and the J gene lost 4 bases, with 16 bases spanning the gap. This CDR3 region has 15 residues. This chain's CDR3 is CASSSDSGAGNTIYF. The DNA of the CDR3 is TGTGCCAGCAGTTCCGACTCTGGAGCGGGAAACACCATATATTTT.

The chain employs TRBV7-9 and TRBJ1-1, with 9 bases lining up with TRBD1. This CDR3 has 16 residues. V lost 5 bases, J lost 7 bases, and 14 bases stayed unmatched. Germline CDR1 SEHNR, CDR2 FQNEAQ (reference sequence). CDR3 residues: CASSPGDRGRRGEAFF. CDR3 nucleotides: TGTGCCAGCAGCCCAGGTGACAGGGGGAGAAGAGGTGAAGCTTTCTTT.